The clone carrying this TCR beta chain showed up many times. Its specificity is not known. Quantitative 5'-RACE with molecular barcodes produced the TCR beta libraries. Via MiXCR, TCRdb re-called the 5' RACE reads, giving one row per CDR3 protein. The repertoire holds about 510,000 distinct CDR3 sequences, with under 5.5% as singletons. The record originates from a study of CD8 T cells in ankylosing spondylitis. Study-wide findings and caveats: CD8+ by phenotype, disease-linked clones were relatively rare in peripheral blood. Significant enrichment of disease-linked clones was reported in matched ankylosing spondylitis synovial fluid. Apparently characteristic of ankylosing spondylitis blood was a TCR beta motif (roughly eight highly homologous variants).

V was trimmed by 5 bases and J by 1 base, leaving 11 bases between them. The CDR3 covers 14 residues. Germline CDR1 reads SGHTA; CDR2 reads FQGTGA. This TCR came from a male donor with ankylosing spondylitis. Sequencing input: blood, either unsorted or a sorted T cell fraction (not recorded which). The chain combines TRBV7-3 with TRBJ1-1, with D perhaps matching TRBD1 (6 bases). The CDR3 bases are TGTGCCAGCAGCCCTGGGGGGGCGAACACTGAAGCTTTCTTT. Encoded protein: CASSPGGANTEAFF.